What follows is one T cell receptor beta chain and its context. Antigen unknown. This record comes from a study of shared clonotypes between healthy human individuals. Study-level points and caveats: Enrolling few donors narrowed the genetic and exposure-history diversity that was represented. Among several donors, 4.5% to 5.5% of naive CD4 clonotypes were found in common.

Assay used: immunoSEQ multiplex PCR; TCRdb lists only in-frame clones, some missing. The sample yields approximately 740,000 clones, 90% to 95% seen once. CD45RO-negative, CCR7-selected cells formed the naive CD8 fraction, which excluded terminally differentiated effector memory CD45RA+ cells. The clonotype was recovered from a young man in good health. What was sequenced was naive CD8+ T cells sorted from blood.

CDR3 region: CASSPTQGFSYEQYF. The CDR3 bases are TGTGCCAGCAGCCCGACACAGGGTTTCTCCTACGAGCAGTACTTC. The chain uses TRBV5-5 and TRBJ2-7, with D maybe TRBD1 (6 bases). Germline assignment: CDR1 SGHKS and CDR2 YYEKEE (reference sequence). CDR3 length: 15 residues. The V end lost 4 bases, the J end lost 0 bases, and 14 bases lay between the germline ends.